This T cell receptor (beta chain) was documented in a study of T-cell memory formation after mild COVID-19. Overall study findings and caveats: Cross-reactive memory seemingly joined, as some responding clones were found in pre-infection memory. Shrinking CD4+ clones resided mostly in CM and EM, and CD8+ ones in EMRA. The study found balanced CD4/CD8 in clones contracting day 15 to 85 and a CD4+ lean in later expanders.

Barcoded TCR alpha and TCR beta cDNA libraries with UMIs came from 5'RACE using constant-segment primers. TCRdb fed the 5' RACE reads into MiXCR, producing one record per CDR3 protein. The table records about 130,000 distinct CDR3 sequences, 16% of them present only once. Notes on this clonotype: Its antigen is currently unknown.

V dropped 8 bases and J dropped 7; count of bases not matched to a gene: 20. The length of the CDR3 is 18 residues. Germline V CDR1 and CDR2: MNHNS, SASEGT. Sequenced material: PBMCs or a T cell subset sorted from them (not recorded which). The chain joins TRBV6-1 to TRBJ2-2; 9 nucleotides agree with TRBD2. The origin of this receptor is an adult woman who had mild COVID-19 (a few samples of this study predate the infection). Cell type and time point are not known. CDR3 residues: CASLALAGAQLRGGELFF. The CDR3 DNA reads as TGTGCCAGCTTGGCCTTAGCGGGGGCCCAACTAAGGGGCGGGGAGCTGTTTTTT.